The 14 T cell receptor beta chains listed next were all sequenced from one sample in a study of blood T cell repertoires in COVID-19. Sequencing was performed with immunoSEQ multiplex PCR; in TCRdb, only in-frame clones are kept and a portion is missing. The repertoire includes more than 400,000 clones, roughly 87% of them detected once, and approximately 0.55% sits in the top ten. Sequenced material: PBMCs or T cells enriched from blood (not recorded which). Receptors originate from a man between 18 and 35 years old who had recovered from COVID-19.

This clone was counted between two and nine times. The chain employs TRBV5-5 and TRBJ1-3; a possible D gene is TRBD1 (6 bases). Trimming stripped 9 bases from V and 4 bases from J, with 11 bases between. The CDR3 consists of 12 residues. Per germline, CDR1 SGHKS and CDR2 YYEKEE (reference sequence). The CDR3 protein is CATTGSGNTIYF. The CDR3 DNA follows: TGTGCCACTACAGGGTCCGGAAACACCATATATTTT.

The chain couples TRBV5-6 to TRBJ2-7; D is undetermined. Germline V gene lookup returns CDR1 SGHDT and CDR2 YYEEEE. This CDR3 contains 16 residues. V dropped 4 bases and J dropped 4 bases, with 21 bases sitting between them. Written as DNA, the CDR3 is TGTGCCAGCAGCCAACTTCGACAAGGTCGGTCATACGAGCAGTACTTC. It encodes CASSQLRQGRSYEQYF.

The chain couples TRBV18 to TRBJ1-2, with 8 bases fitting TRBD1. The CDR3 is made up of 14 amino acids. The ends lost 6 bases at V and 4 bases at J; junction bases unmatched: 7. Germline V lookup: CDR1 KGHSH, CDR2 LQKENI. This CDR3 is CASSLTGESYGYTF. CDR3 coding DNA: TGTGCCAGCTCTCTGACAGGGGAGAGCTATGGCTACACCTTC.

CDR3 nucleotide sequence: TGTGCCAGTAGTATCCCTCAGGGAATAGAAGCTTTCTTT. It translates to CASSIPQGIEAFF. This chain joins TRBV19 and TRBJ1-1; TRBD1 is a possible D gene (5 bases). CDR1 and CDR2 (germline): LNHDA, SQIVND (reference sequence). V was shortened by 3 bases and J by 8 bases, with 13 bases between the two germline ends. This CDR3 has 13 amino acids.

The chain couples TRBV5-1 to TRBJ2-1; D possibly corresponds to TRBD1 (6 bases). V was shortened by 7 bases and J by 5 bases, with 13 bases between the two germline ends. The CDR3 has 13 amino acids. Germline V CDR1 and CDR2: SGHRS, YFSETQ. DNA for the CDR3: TGCGCCAGCGACACAGGGTTTGACAATGAGCAGTTCTTC. This encodes CASDTGFDNEQFF.

This CDR3 is CASSFDRPGAFF. For the CDR3, the DNA is TGTGCCAGCAGCTTCGACAGGCCTGGAGCTTTCTTT. J is TRBJ1-1 and V is TRBV7-9; weak D call: TRBD1 (6 bases). In germline, CDR1 is SEHNR, CDR2 FQNEAQ (reference sequence). This CDR3 comprises 12 residues. V lost 3 bases to trimming and J lost 10 bases, with 12 bases between them.

This chain links TRBV4-2 with TRBJ1-3, with D uncertain. The V and J ends lost 0 bases and 0 bases respectively, with 12 bases between them. Germline V CDR1 and CDR2: LGHNA, YNFKEQ. This CDR3 region has 17 residues. CDR3 bases: TGTGCCAGCAGCCAAGATCAGGCCCCACACTCTGGAAACACCATATATTTT. Translation: CASSQDQAPHSGNTIYF.

The chain carries TRBV6-5 and TRBJ1-5; D may be TRBD1 (6 bases). This CDR3 contains 14 residues. V lost 8 bases and J lost 2, with 13 bases in between. From germline, CDR1 is MNHEY and CDR2 SVGAGI. For the CDR3, the DNA is TGTGCCAGCGGGGGGGGCAGACGCAATCAGCCCCAGCATTTT. It is translated as CASGGGRRNQPQHF.

This clone was found a few times. The chain has TRBV1 and TRBJ2-3; the D call TRBD2 from the table was never checked on the DNA. TRBV1 represents a pseudogene. This CDR3 contains 15 residues. CDR3 amino acids: CTSSRGLAGPDTQYF. The CDR3 nucleotides read TGCACCAGCAGCCGGGGCTTAGCGGGCCCAGATACGCAGTATTTT.

The chain employs TRBV7-3 and TRBJ2-3, with a possible D match to TRBD2 (5 bases). This CDR3 comprises 14 residues. Trimming pared 1 base from V and 4 bases from J, leaving 9 bases between. From germline, CDR1 is SGHTA and CDR2 FQGTGA. CDR3 loop: CASSLRLAPDTQYF. The CDR3 DNA reads as TGTGCCAGCAGCTTAAGGCTAGCCCCAGATACGCAGTATTTT. The whole variable domain, remainder taken from reference TRBV7-3 and TRBJ2-3, is GAGVSQTPSNKVTEKGKYVELRCDPISGHTALYWYRQSLGQGPEFLIYFQGTGAADDSGLPNDRFFAVRPEGSVSTLKIQRTERGDSAVYLCASSLRLAPDTQYFGPGTRLTVL.

The chain carries TRBV5-1 and TRBJ2-1, with 12 positions matching TRBD2. The CDR3 runs 16 residues. V lost 0 bases, J lost 4 bases, and 2 bases stayed unmatched. Germline-derived CDR1 and CDR2 are SGHRS and YFSETQ. The CDR3 DNA reads TGCGCCAGCAGCTTGGGTACTAGCGGGGGGTACAATGAGCAGTTCTTC. This sequence encodes CASSLGTSGGYNEQFF.

The V and J genes are TRBV5-1 and TRBJ1-2, with D hard to call. Germline assignment: CDR1 SGHRS and CDR2 YFSETQ. V was pared by 0 bases and J by 9 bases, with 18 bases between. The CDR3 extends over 15 amino acids. CDR3 residues: CASSLAAGLIGSYTF. CDR3 in DNA: TGCGCCAGCAGCTTGGCCGCAGGATTAATCGGAAGCTACACCTTC.

V and J are TRBV7-3 and TRBJ2-3; D perhaps matches TRBD2 (6 bases). Trimming left V 5 bases short and J 2 bases short, with 11 bases between. The CDR3 runs to 14 residues. CDR1 and CDR2 (germline): SGHTA, FQGTGA. The CDR3 spells CASSTAGFTDTQYF. CDR3 DNA: TGTGCCAGCAGCACCGCGGGATTCACAGATACGCAGTATTTT.

The rearrangement joins TRBV6-5 to TRBJ2-3, with 11 bases aligning to TRBD2. CDR1 is MNHEY and CDR2 is SVGAGI in the germline V gene. This CDR3 contains 15 residues. Losses at the gene ends were 6 bases for V and 4 bases for J; bases not matched to a gene: 6. CDR3 residues: CASRAGTSGADTQYF. In nucleotides, the CDR3 is TGTGCCAGCAGAGCCGGGACTAGCGGCGCAGATACGCAGTATTTT.